One and the same sample provided the 19 T cell receptor beta chains below, sequenced in a study of cytomegalovirus exposure and HLA in healthy donors. The PCR had 60 Vbeta and 13 Jbeta primers. TCRdb's copy holds only in-frame clones and misses some; the assay was immunoSEQ multiplex PCR. The table records roughly 160,000 clones, 60% to 80% of them present only once. Sample: PBMCs. Source of these receptors: a woman in her thirties or forties in good health and CMV-seropositive.

This rearrangement joins TRBV9 to TRBJ2-5; D unclear. Germline assignment: CDR1 SGDLS and CDR2 YYNGEE. The V and J ends lost 5 bases and 2 bases respectively, with 16 bases between them. The CDR3 totals 15 residues. As DNA, the CDR3 is TGTGCCAGCAGTAACACGTTTACAGATCAAGAGACCCAGTACTTC. Protein product: CASSNTFTDQETQYF.

This clone came up once. V gene TRBV19 combines with J gene TRBJ2-7; perhaps TRBD1 as D (5 bases). This CDR3 is 15 amino acids long. The germline gives CDR1 LNHDA, CDR2 SQIVND (reference sequence). V gave up 2 bases and J gave up 1 base, with 12 bases separating them. The CDR3 bases are TGTGCCAGTAGTATAAGACCGGACATGTCCTACGAGCAGTACTTC. Protein: CASSIRPDMSYEQYF.

The rearrangement joins TRBV25-1 to TRBJ2-1; 13 nucleotides match TRBD2. The germline gives CDR1 MGHDK, CDR2 SYGVNS. The CDR3 is 18 residues long. V trimming: 2 bases; J trimming: 10 bases; junction bases outside the gene matches: 14. Here the CDR3 reads CASSEAEILAGGPREQFF. CDR3 nucleotide sequence: TGTGCCAGCAGTGAAGCGGAAATACTAGCGGGAGGGCCTCGGGAGCAGTTCTTC.

This sequence joins TRBV28 and TRBJ1-3, with D maybe TRBD1 (6 bases). V gave up 10 bases and J gave up 3 bases, with 13 bases separating them. The germline V gene has CDR1 MDHEN and CDR2 SYDVKM. The CDR3 covers 13 residues. The CDR3 bases are TGTGCCACCGGGGGGGCAAGTGGAAACACCATATATTTT. Amino acids: CATGGASGNTIYF.

The V call is TRBV28, the J call TRBJ1-5, with D possibly being TRBD1 (5 bases). Germline CDR1 is MDHEN and CDR2 is SYDVKM. The CDR3 is 15 amino acids. V was cut by 5 bases and J by 0 bases, with 11 bases left in between. The CDR3 region is CASSLGPRSNQPQHF. The CDR3 nucleotides read TGTGCCAGCAGTCTGGGGCCCCGTAGCAATCAGCCCCAGCATTTT.

This clone was picked up a small number of times. This specimen includes other DNA sequences encoding the same CDR3. V and J are TRBV5-1 and TRBJ1-1; D perhaps matches TRBD1 (6 bases). Germline CDR1 and CDR2: SGHRS and YFSETQ. The CDR3 runs to 13 residues. V was trimmed by 1 base and J by 4 bases, leaving 8 bases between them. CDR3: CASSLRGGTEAFF. Here the CDR3 DNA reads TGCGCCAGCAGCTTGCGAGGGGGCACTGAAGCTTTCTTT.

The sample holds one count of this clone. The chain combines TRBV15 with TRBJ1-2; a weak D match, TRBD1 (5 bases). There are 12 residues in the CDR3. The V and J ends lost 0 bases and 8 bases respectively, with 7 bases between them. Germline-derived CDR1 and CDR2 are LNHNV and YYDKDF (reference sequence). The CDR3 region is CATSREEGGYTF. For the CDR3, the DNA is TGTGCCACCAGCAGAGAGGAGGGGGGCTACACCTTC.

This chain links TRBV7-6 with TRBJ2-5; D is possibly TRBD1 (6 bases). Matching the DNA end better, TRBJ2-7 makes the J call doubtful. Per germline, CDR1 SGHVS and CDR2 FNYEAQ. The CDR3 is 15 amino acids. CDR3: CASSPFGGRPYEQYF. The DNA of the CDR3 is TGTGCCAGCAGCCCATTTGGGGGCAGGCCCTACGAGCAGTACTTC.

The J gene is TRBJ2-3, the V gene TRBV7-9; D might be TRBD2 (6 bases). The CDR3 is 16 amino acids. V lost 2 bases and J 1 base, leaving 13 bases between the germline ends. The germline V gene has CDR1 SEHNR and CDR2 FQNEAQ (reference sequence). CDR3 loop: CASSLIWEVGTDTQYF. The CDR3 nucleotides read TGTGCCAGCAGCTTAATCTGGGAGGTGGGCACAGATACGCAGTATTTT.

The rearrangement uses TRBV7-2 and TRBJ2-1; the D gene is possibly TRBD2 (6 bases). V lost 5 bases to trimming and J lost 0 bases, with 11 bases between them. The germline V gene encodes CDR1 SGHTA and CDR2 FQGNSA. This CDR3 region has 15 residues. DNA for the CDR3: TGTGCCAGCAGCCGCCTAGCGAGCTCCTACAATGAGCAGTTCTTC. Its translation: CASSRLASSYNEQFF.

This clone appeared a few times. The chain uses TRBV9 and TRBJ2-3; 7 bases match TRBD1. Germline CDR1 and CDR2: SGDLS and YYNGEE. V gave up 1 base and J gave up 1 base; unmatched junction bases: 6. This CDR3 is 16 amino acids long. The DNA for the CDR3 is TGTGCCAGCAGCGTAATCGATGGGACAGGCACAGATACGCAGTATTTT. The encoded protein is CASSVIDGTGTDTQYF.

J is TRBJ2-1 and V is TRBV14, with 9 bases lining up with TRBD2. From germline, CDR1 is SGHDN and CDR2 FVKESK. This CDR3 region has 16 residues. V dropped 1 base and J dropped 7; count of bases not matched to a gene: 8. As DNA, the CDR3 is TGTGCCAGCAGCCAAGGCGGGAGGGCCTGGGGGAATGAGCAGTTCTTC. Translation gives CASSQGGRAWGNEQFF.

CDR3 sequence (DNA): TGTGCCAGCAGTTACTCGAAACAGAGCAATCAGCCCCAGCATTTT. It yields the protein CASSYSKQSNQPQHF. The chain is built from TRBV6-5 and TRBJ1-5; no definite D call. The germline V gene encodes CDR1 MNHEY and CDR2 SVGAGI. With 0 bases removed from V and 1 base from J, the gap between germline ends came to 7 bases. The CDR3 runs 15 residues.

The chain has TRBV7-9 and TRBJ1-2, with a weak D call TRBD1 (6 bases). This CDR3 region has 14 residues. Trimming shortened V by 5 bases and J by 4 bases, and 14 bases separated the two germline ends. The germline V gene encodes CDR1 SEHNR and CDR2 FQNEAQ (reference sequence). The CDR3 coding sequence is TGTGCCAGCAGCCCAGGGGTCAGCACCTATGGCTACACCTTC. It translates to CASSPGVSTYGYTF. The full variable domain, completed using reference TRBV7-9 and TRBJ1-2, is DTGVSQNPRHKITKRGQNVTFRCDPISEHNRLYWYRQTLGQGPEFLTYFQNEAQLEKSRLLSDRFSAERPKGSFSTLEIQRTEQGDSAMYLCASSPGVSTYGYTFGSGTRLTVV.

V and J are TRBV7-9 and TRBJ1-4; 9 bases map to TRBD1. The germline gives CDR1 SEHNR, CDR2 FQNEAQ (reference sequence). The CDR3 sequence is 15 residues long. Germline trimming cut 5 bases from V and 6 bases from J; bases unmatched to any gene: 7. The CDR3 sequence is CASSVTGGFDEKLFF. The CDR3 region has the DNA TGTGCCAGCAGCGTAACAGGGGGCTTCGATGAAAAACTGTTTTTT.

V and J are TRBV5-1 and TRBJ2-3; 11 bases are a match to TRBD1. The CDR3 loop spans 14 amino acids. Germline V lookup: CDR1 SGHRS, CDR2 YFSETQ. V dropped 7 bases and J dropped 7; count of bases not matched to a gene: 8. The DNA for the CDR3 is TGCGCCAGCGGGACAGGGGGTGGACTGAATACGCAGTATTTT. Translation gives CASGTGGGLNTQYF.

In its sample, this clone was seen once. The chain combines TRBV15 with TRBJ1-4; perhaps TRBD1 as D (6 bases). The CDR3 is 15 residues long. Germline V lookup: CDR1 LNHNV, CDR2 YYDKDF (reference sequence). V dropped 0 bases and J dropped 7 bases, with 12 bases sitting between them. The CDR3 region has the DNA TGTGCCACCAGCAGAGATATGACAGGTTTTGAAAAACTGTTTTTT. As protein: CATSRDMTGFEKLFF.

This clone has a single count. The J gene is TRBJ2-7, the V gene TRBV29-1; 8 bases align to TRBD1. This CDR3 is 13 amino acids long. Germline lookup yields CDR1 SQVTM and CDR2 ANQGSEA. J gave up 3 bases and V 7 bases, and 8 bases lay outside the gene matches. This CDR3 is CSATGTGNYEQYF. CDR3 bases: TGCAGCGCCACCGGGACAGGAAACTACGAGCAGTACTTC.

The V and J genes are TRBV7-8 and TRBJ2-7, with D tentatively TRBD2 (5 bases). The CDR3 totals 15 residues. With 10 bases removed from V and 0 bases from J, the gap between germline ends came to 19 bases. Germline lookup yields CDR1 SGHVS and CDR2 FQNEAQ. The CDR3 here is CATLILGGSSYEQYF. The CDR3 DNA is TGTGCCACCCTGATCCTAGGAGGTTCCTCCTACGAGCAGTACTTC.